This is a list of T cell receptor beta chains from one sample in a study of blood T cell repertoires in COVID-19. Repertoires were generated with immunoSEQ multiplex PCR, while TCRdb's copy carries only in-frame clones and drops some. The data show under 250,000 clones, roughly 83% seen once. The sequenced sample consisted of peripheral blood. The receptors originated from a woman in her thirties or forties with COVID-19, enrolled during active disease. CDR3s include the opening cysteine and the closing phenylalanine or tryptophan. A D gene is named only where the DNA matches it firmly. A clone size is listed for some rows: how often the clone was seen (once, few, many), or a class if it is expanded.

TRBJ1-1 | TRBV5-4 | 15 | - | - | TGTGCCAGCAGCGACAGAAGGACAGCCCACACTGAAGCTTTCTTT | CASSDRRTAHTEAFF
TRBJ2-1 | TRBV7-4 | 17 | - | - | TGTGCCAGCAGCTTAGGCTCTCCGCTATTCTCCTACAATGAGCAGTTCTTC | CASSLGSPLFSYNEQFF
TRBJ1-5 | TRBV19 | 15 | - | - | TGTGCCAGTAGCGATACAGGGAAGAGCAATCAGCCCCAGCATTTT | CASSDTGKSNQPQHF
TRBJ2-2 | TRBV6-6 | 15 | - | TRBD1 | TGTGCCAGCTGTCATACGGGACAGAGCACCGGGGAGCTGTTTTTT | CASCHTGQSTGELFF
TRBJ2-1 | TRBV19 | 15 | - | TRBD2 | TGCGCCAGTGGTGAAGGATCCGGGGGGGCAAATGAGCAGTTCTTC | CASGEGSGGANEQFF
TRBJ1-5 | TRBV7-6 | 14 | few | - | TGTGCCAGCAGCCCCACAGGGAAGGGACAGCCCCAGCATTTT | CASSPTGKGQPQHF
TRBJ2-1 | TRBV3-1/TRBV3-2 | 15 | - | TRBD2 | TGTGCCAGCAGCCAATCCACTAGCGGAAGGGATGAGCAGTTCTTC | CASSQSTSGRDEQFF
TRBJ2-7 | TRBV7-2 | 14 | - | - | TGTGCCAGCAGCTTGTCAGGGGATTCCTACGAGCAGTACTTC | CASSLSGDSYEQYF
TRBJ1-5 | TRBV30 | 14 | - | - | TGTGCCTGGAGTGTATTAGGGGGCAATCAGCCCCAGCATTTT | CAWSVLGGNQPQHF
TRBJ1-5 | TRBV18 | 14 | - | TRBD1 | TGTGCCAGCTCACCCACAGGGGACTATCAGCCCCAGCATTTT | CASSPTGDYQPQHF
TRBJ2-1 | TRBV11-2 | 15 | - | - | TGTGCCAGCAGCCCCCGCGAGCGATTCTACAATGAGCAGTTCTTC | CASSPRERFYNEQFF
TRBJ2-3 | TRBV6-6 | 14 | - | - | TGTGCCAGCAGTTATGGAGCCCTCTGGGATACGCAGTATTTT | CASSYGALWDTQYF
TRBJ2-3 | TRBV4-1 | 17 | - | TRBD2 | TGCGCCAGCAGCCAAGAAAGTTCTAGCGGGGGGCCAGATACGCAGTATTTT | CASSQESSSGGPDTQYF
TRBJ2-7 | TRBV6-5 | 14 | few | TRBD1 | TGTGCCAGCAGACCGGGACAGGTTGATCGGGAGCAGTACTTC | CASRPGQVDREQYF
TRBJ1-1 | TRBV7-6 | 14 | - | - | TGTGCCAGCAGCTTAGACGCGTTGAAGACTGAAGCTTTCTTT | CASSLDALKTEAFF
TRBJ2-3 | TRBV12-5 | 15 | - | - | TGTGCTAGTGGTTTGGGGTCAATGAGCGCAGATACGCAGTATTTT | CASGLGSMSADTQYF
TRBJ1-1 | TRBV6-6 | 14 | - | - | TGTGCCAGCAGTTACTCGGGGGCAGGCTCTGAAGCTTTCTTT | CASSYSGAGSEAFF
TRBJ2-5 | TRBV4-3 | 15 | - | - | TGCGCCAGCAGCCAAGGACAGGGCGGAGGGGAGACCCAGTACTTC | CASSQGQGGGETQYF
TRBJ2-1 | TRBV7-2 | 16 | - | TRBD1 | TGTGCCAGCAGCTTAGAAGGGGCAGGGGGCTTTGGGGAGCAGTTCTTC | CASSLEGAGGFGEQFF
TRBJ1-1 | TRBV5-1 | 14 | - | TRBD1 | TGCGCCAGCAACGAACAGGGGGGAGTGACGGAGGCTTTCTTT | CASNEQGGVTEAFF
TRBJ1-5 | TRBV19 | 16 | once | - | TGTGCCAGTAAGGATCGGGAGGTCTATAGCAATCAGCCCCAGCATTTT | CASKDREVYSNQPQHF
TRBJ2-1 | TRBV7-9 | 13 | - | - | TGTGCCAGCAGCGACTACTCAATCTATGAGCAGTTCTTC | CASSDYSIYEQFF
TRBJ1-1 | TRBV9 | 15 | few | - | TGTGCCAGCAGCCCAAGATCCCCCGACAGTACTGAAGCTTTCTTT | CASSPRSPDSTEAFF
TRBJ1-6 | TRBV6-6 | 15 | few | TRBD1 | TGTGCCAGCAGTTCCCAGGACAGGCCTAATTCACCCCTCCACTTT | CASSSQDRPNSPLHF
TRBJ1-4 | TRBV15 | 14 | - | - | TGTGCCACCAGCAGAGGACAGACCAATGAAAAACTGTTTTTT | CATSRGQTNEKLFF
TRBJ2-2 | TRBV5-3 | 17 | - | - | TGTGCCAGAAGCTTGGGGGTGGCCCCCCGCGGAGCCGGGGAGCTGTTTTTT | CARSLGVAPRGAGELFF
TRBJ1-5 | TRBV2 | 13 | - | - | TGTGCCAGCAGCGGAGGATCCAATCAGCCCCAGCATTTT | CASSGGSNQPQHF
TRBJ2-1 | TRBV6-6 | 14 | - | TRBD2 | TGTGCCAGCAGTTTAAGACTAGCGGGAGGGGAGCAGTTCTTC | CASSLRLAGGEQFF
TRBJ2-5 | TRBV7-6 | 18 | - | TRBD2 | TGTGCCAGCAGCTTTGGGGGGACTAGCGGGAGAGGCGAAGAGACCCAGTACTTC | CASSFGGTSGRGEETQYF
TRBJ2-5 | TRBV27 | 17 | - | TRBD1 | TGTGCCAGCAGTTTAGTTGCCGGACAGGGGGAGGTGGAGACCCAGTACTTC | CASSLVAGQGEVETQYF
TRBJ1-4 | TRBV19 | 13 | - | - | TGTGCCAGTAGTATTCTACCCAATGAAAAACTGTTTTTT | CASSILPNEKLFF
TRBJ1-5 | TRBV27 | 14 | - | - | TGTGCCAGCAGTCCCGACAGTAGCAATCAGCCCCAGCATTTT | CASSPDSSNQPQHF
TRBJ1-2 | TRBV7-9 | 14 | once | - | TGTGCCAGCAGTTCCGGGGAGGGGTTGGATGGCTACACCTTC | CASSSGEGLDGYTF
TRBJ2-4 | TRBV30 | 15 | few | TRBD1 | TGTGCCTTAACGTCCGGGACAGGGGCCGGGAACATTCAGTACTTC | CALTSGTGAGNIQYF
TRBJ2-3 | TRBV7-3 | 17 | once | TRBD1 | TGTGCCAGCAGCCCTAGTGTAGGGGGCTCCGGCACAGATACGCAGTATTTT | CASSPSVGGSGTDTQYF
TRBJ1-5 | TRBV19 | 16 | once | - | TGTGCCAGTAGGCCGATTTCACAGAAACCGTATCAGCCCCAGCATTTT | CASRPISQKPYQPQHF
TRBJ2-2 | TRBV4-1 | 16 | - | - | TGCGCCAGCAGCCAAGACAGGGGGGCCCCCACCGGGGAGCTGTTTTTT | CASSQDRGAPTGELFF
TRBJ2-1 | TRBV11-3 | 15 | - | TRBD2 | TGTGCCAGCAGCTTTCTAGCGGGAGGGAATTATGAGCAGTTCTTC | CASSFLAGGNYEQFF
TRBJ1-1 | TRBV3-1/TRBV3-2 | 14 | - | - | TGTGCCAGCAGCCAAACAGAAATGAACACTGAAGCTTTCTTT | CASSQTEMNTEAFF
TRBJ1-2 | TRBV10-2 | 15 | - | TRBD1 | TGCGCCAGCACGAGCCCCAGGGGGGCTTCTTATGGCTACACCTTC | CASTSPRGASYGYTF
TRBJ1-1 | TRBV15 | 14 | - | - | TGTGCCACCAGCAGTGCCTCGACAGCTATTGAAGCTTTCTTT | CATSSASTAIEAFF
TRBJ2-1 | TRBV7-6 | 15 | - | - | TGTGCCAGCAGCTTAGGAGAGGCAGCCTACAATGAGCAGTTCTTC | CASSLGEAAYNEQFF
TRBJ1-1 | TRBV4-3 | 15 | - | - | TGCGCCAGCAGCCAAGATAGGGACTGGCAGGACCAAGCTTTCTTT | CASSQDRDWQDQAFF
TRBJ1-2 | TRBV6-5 | 12 | few | - | TGTGCCAGCACCCAACCAGGTAGTGGCTACACCTTC | CASTQPGSGYTF
TRBJ1-1 | TRBV30 | 13 | many | - | TGTGCCGGGGGGGGGCTGGGTGGGGCTGAAGCTTTCTTT | CAGGGLGGAEAFF
TRBJ1-1 | TRBV14 | 13 | few | - | TGTGCCAGCAGCCGGGACTTTATGACTGAAGCTTTCTTT | CASSRDFMTEAFF
TRBJ1-3 | TRBV23-1 | 20 | - | TRBD1 | TGCGCCAGCAGCCAAGAACGATATGGGTTTGGGACAGGTAGGGGAAACACCATATATTTT | CASSQERYGFGTGRGNTIYF